This TCR beta chain was identified during a study of CD8 T cells in Susac syndrome. cDNA came from about 0.46 to 1 ug RNA primed by random hexamers. TCRdb analysed the immunoSEQ multiplex PCR reads with MiXCR anew, one entry per CDR3 protein. The sample contains around 170,000 distinct CDR3 sequences, about 94% of which appear only once. CD8+ and CD4+ blood T cells underwent TCR beta sequencing. As judged by recently defined diagnostic criteria, patients with Susac syndrome had definite or probable disease. Negative isolation was applied to CD8+ and CD4+ T cells, and FACS enrichment was applied to TEMRA cells. The CDR3 loop spans 15 amino acids. V shed 4 bases, J shed 0 bases, and the junction held 4 bases outside the gene matches. From germline, CDR1 is SGHNT and CDR2 YYREEE (reference sequence).

The TCR was taken from a human donor with Susac syndrome. The chain employs TRBV5-4 and TRBJ1-1; 9 bases agree with TRBD1. The specimen was CD4+ T cells from PBMCs. CDR3 loop: CASSQGQGMNTEAFF. The CDR3 DNA reads TGTGCCAGCAGCCAGGGACAGGGAATGAACACTGAAGCTTTCTTT. The complete variable domain, with remaining parts taken from reference TRBV5-4 and TRBJ1-1, reads ETGVTQSPTHLIKTRGQQVTLRCSSQSGHNTVSWYQQALGQGPQFIFQYYREEENGRGNFPPRFSGLQFPNYSSELNVNALELDDSALYLCASSQGQGMNTEAFFGQGTRLTVV.